One sample yielded the 27 T cell receptor beta chains listed below, sequenced in a study of blood T cell repertoires in COVID-19. The protocol was immunoSEQ multiplex PCR, while the TCRdb copy is restricted to in-frame clones and leaves out a portion. This table has fewer than 70,000 clones, approximately 87% appearing once. The sequencing sample was made of peripheral blood. The receptors were sampled from a human donor in a cohort sampled during active COVID-19.

This rearrangement joins TRBV5-1 to TRBJ2-1; maybe TRBD2 (6 bases). V shed 0 bases and J shed 8 bases, with 12 bases lying between them. Germline loops: CDR1 SGHRS, CDR2 YFSETQ. There are 14 residues in the CDR3. CDR3 DNA: TGCGCCAGCAGCTTGGTGGGACTTTCGGATGAGCAGTTCTTC. As protein: CASSLVGLSDEQFF.

This clone was recorded a few times. The DNA for the CDR3 is TGTGCCAGCAGCTCTGGACAGGGGCGAGCCTACGAGCAGTACTTC. Residues: CASSSGQGRAYEQYF. V usage is TRBV7-9 and J usage is TRBJ2-7; 9 bases match TRBD1. Trimming removed 4 bases from V and 2 bases from J; junction bases left unmatched: 6. CDR1 and CDR2 from the germline V gene are SEHNR and FQNEAQ (reference sequence). The CDR3 consists of 15 residues. Full variable domain (rest looked up from reference TRBV7-9 and TRBJ2-7): DTGVSQNPRHKITKRGQNVTFRCDPISEHNRLYWYRQTLGQGPEFLTYFQNEAQLEKSRLLSDRFSAERPKGSFSTLEIQRTEQGDSAMYLCASSSGQGRAYEQYFGPGTRLTVT.

This chain connects TRBV9 to TRBJ1-6, with TRBD1 as a possible D gene (5 bases). V was pared by 3 bases and J by 6 bases, with 13 bases between. Germline values: CDR1 SGDLS, CDR2 YYNGEE. The CDR3 is made up of 15 amino acids. CDR3 sequence reads: CASSATTVVNSPLHF. The CDR3 coding sequence is TGTGCCAGCAGCGCCACGACAGTCGTTAATTCACCCCTCCACTTT. Using reference TRBV9 and TRBJ1-6 for the parts outside the CDR3, the full variable domain is DSGVTQTPKHLITATGQRVTLRCSPRSGDLSVYWYQQSLDQGLQFLIQYYNGEERAKGNILERFSAQQFPDLHSELNLSSLELGDSALYFCASSATTVVNSPLHFGNGTRLTVT.

The chain recombines TRBV4-3 with TRBJ1-1; 8 bases line up with TRBD1. The CDR3 is made up of 14 amino acids. V lost 0 bases to trimming and J lost 7 bases; unmatched junction nucleotides: 4. CDR1 is LGHNA, CDR2 YSLEER, per germline. CDR3: CASSQDLGTGEAFF. CDR3 DNA sequence: TGCGCCAGCAGCCAAGATTTAGGGACAGGTGAAGCTTTCTTT.

The V and J genes are TRBV7-9 and TRBJ1-2; 11 bases are a match to TRBD1. Germline lookup yields CDR1 SEHNR and CDR2 FQNEAQ (reference sequence). With 5 bases clipped from V and 8 bases from J, the junction kept 16 bases outside the gene matches. The CDR3 is 17 amino acids. The CDR3 loop reads CASSRRTGGKLPEGYTF. In DNA form, the CDR3 reads TGTGCCAGCAGCCGACGGACAGGGGGCAAGTTGCCGGAGGGCTACACCTTC.

CDR3 bases: TGTGCCAGCACTAAAGCCGCCCCCGGCTATAATTCACCCCTCCACTTT. It encodes CASTKAAPGYNSPLHF. The chain couples TRBV6-4 to TRBJ1-6; D is unresolved. Between the trimmed V and J ends, which lost 7 bases and 3 bases, there was a span of 16 bases. The germline CDR1 and CDR2 sequences are MRHNA and SNTAGT. The CDR3 has 16 residues.

V usage is TRBV15 and J usage is TRBJ2-3, with 12 positions matching TRBD2. This CDR3 has 14 residues. Trimming removed 8 bases from V and 1 base from J; junction bases left unmatched: 1. Looked up from germline, CDR1 is LNHNV and CDR2 is YYDKDF (reference sequence). The CDR3, as DNA: TGTGCCACCCGGACTAGCGGGGGCACAGATACGCAGTATTTT. Protein product: CATRTSGGTDTQYF.

The chain links TRBV11-2 to TRBJ1-1; weak D call: TRBD1 (6 bases). V lost 4 bases, J lost 3 bases, and 15 bases lay in between. Germline V gives CDR1 SGHAT, CDR2 FQNNGV. This CDR3 has 15 residues. The CDR3 DNA follows: TGTGCCAGCAGCTCCCGGGGGGCGCGGGACACTGAAGCTTTCTTT. It specifies CASSSRGARDTEAFF.

Here the CDR3 reads CASSVGVAGALLEQYF. CDR3 DNA sequence: TGTGCCAGCAGCGTTGGGGTCGCAGGGGCCCTTTTGGAGCAGTACTTC. This chain uses TRBV9 with TRBJ2-7; possible D gene TRBD1, 6 bases. V dropped 2 bases and J dropped 7 bases, with 22 bases sitting between them. Germline V gene sequence: CDR1 SGDLS, CDR2 YYNGEE. The length of the CDR3 is 16 residues.

The J gene is TRBJ2-3, the V gene TRBV28; tentatively, D is TRBD2 (6 bases). Germline lookup yields CDR1 MDHEN and CDR2 SYDVKM. Deletions cut 5 bases from V and 2 bases from J, with 17 bases between. The CDR3 spans 16 residues. In DNA form, the CDR3 reads TGTGCCAGCAGTCTCGGACTATACACCCCCACAGATACGCAGTATTTT. Encoded protein: CASSLGLYTPTDTQYF. Using reference TRBV28 and TRBJ2-3 for the parts outside the CDR3, the full variable domain is DVKVTQSSRYLVKRTGEKVFLECVQDMDHENMFWYRQDPGLGLRLIYFSYDVKMKEKGDIPEGYSVSREKKERFSLILESASTNQTSMYLCASSLGLYTPTDTQYFGPGTRLTVL.

The gene calls are TRBV29-1 and TRBJ1-1; a weak D match, TRBD1 (5 bases). V lost 1 base and J 5 bases, leaving 8 bases between the germline ends. CDR3 length: 12 amino acids. Germline CDR1 reads SQVTM; CDR2 reads ANQGSEA. For the CDR3, the DNA is TGCAGCGTTGAAGCAGGGTTGACTGAAGCTTTCTTT. Translation: CSVEAGLTEAFF.

The V gene is TRBV24-1, the J gene TRBJ2-1, with 10 nucleotides matching TRBD1. Germline trimming cut 3 bases from V and 6 bases from J; bases unmatched to any gene: 4. The CDR3 loop spans 15 amino acids. Germline V CDR1 and CDR2: KGHDR, SFDVKD. CDR3 DNA: TGTGCCACCAGTGATGCCGGGACAGGGGTCAATGAGCAGTTCTTC. Its translation: CATSDAGTGVNEQFF.

This chain uses TRBV6-4 with TRBJ2-2, with 7 bases lining up with TRBD1. Germline lookup yields CDR1 MRHNA and CDR2 SNTAGT. Trimming cost V 3 bases and J 5 bases; bases outside gene matches: 3. CDR3 length: 14 amino acids. CDR3 sequence reads: CASSDTGVTGELFF. The DNA for the CDR3 is TGTGCCAGCAGTGATACAGGGGTGACCGGGGAGCTGTTTTTT.

This rearrangement joins TRBV7-2 to TRBJ2-1; 9 bases are a match to TRBD1. This CDR3 has 16 amino acids. The germline gives CDR1 SGHTA, CDR2 FQGNSA. The junction had 8 bases not matched to a gene; V was cut back by 2 bases and J by 6 bases. CDR3 nucleotides: TGTGCCAGCAGCTTACAGGTGACAGGGGGGGCCAATGAGCAGTTCTTC. It codes for CASSLQVTGGANEQFF.

CDR3 protein: CASSSGTDTQYF. The CDR3 DNA reads as TGTGCCAGCAGCTCAGGCACAGATACGCAGTATTTT. The rearrangement joins TRBV5-6 to TRBJ2-3; D is unresolved. Trimming took off 3 bases at V and 1 base at J, with 3 bases between the two ends. This CDR3 has 12 amino acids. Germline V gene data show CDR1 as SGHDT and CDR2 as YYEEEE.

The chain uses TRBV7-6 and TRBJ2-7; TRBD2 matches 9 bases. The V gene's germline CDR1 is SGHVS and CDR2 FNYEAQ. The ends lost 5 bases at V and 2 bases at J; junction bases unmatched: 10. The CDR3 is 16 residues long. CDR3 loop: CASSPGGAGGTYEQYF. The CDR3 region has the DNA TGTGCCAGCAGCCCAGGTGGGGCGGGAGGGACCTACGAGCAGTACTTC.

V and J are TRBV5-1 and TRBJ2-1; D perhaps matches TRBD1 (6 bases). Trimming stripped 0 bases from V and 1 base from J, with 14 bases between. Germline V lookup: CDR1 SGHRS, CDR2 YFSETQ. This CDR3 is built from 17 residues. CDR3 in amino acids: CASSLVWGLLSYNEQFF. CDR3 DNA: TGCGCCAGCAGCTTGGTTTGGGGGCTTTTGTCCTACAATGAGCAGTTCTTC.

The V call is TRBV5-1, the J call TRBJ1-2; D not resolved. The CDR3 is 14 amino acids. Looked up from germline, CDR1 is SGHRS and CDR2 is YFSETQ. Between the trimmed V and J ends, which lost 0 bases and 8 bases, there was a span of 14 bases. This chain's CDR3 is CASSLVSLTGGYTF. The CDR3, as DNA: TGCGCCAGCAGCTTGGTAAGCCTTACGGGAGGCTACACCTTC.

V gene TRBV6-5 combines with J gene TRBJ2-7; D possibly corresponds to TRBD2 (5 bases). V was pared by 7 bases and J by 3 bases, with 16 bases between. The CDR3 loop spans 14 amino acids. Germline V gene lookup returns CDR1 MNHEY and CDR2 SVGAGI. CDR3 DNA sequence: TGTGCCAGCACCGAAAGGGTGGGGAGCTACGAGCAGTACTTC. This codes for CASTERVGSYEQYF.

This rearrangement joins TRBV6-5 to TRBJ1-5, with D possibly matching TRBD1 (6 bases). This CDR3 has 15 residues. Trimming removed 6 bases at V and 0 bases at J, with 12 bases between. The germline gives CDR1 MNHEY, CDR2 SVGAGI. In nucleotides, the CDR3 is TGTGCCAGCAGAGTTGACAGGACTAGCAATCAGCCCCAGCATTTT. This sequence encodes CASRVDRTSNQPQHF.

V and J are TRBV7-2 and TRBJ1-2; D is ambiguous. Per the germline V gene, CDR1 is SGHTA and CDR2 is FQGNSA. The CDR3 is 16 amino acids. The germline V and J ends were trimmed by 5 bases and 6 bases, with 22 bases remaining between them. In DNA, the CDR3 is TGTGCCAGCAGCGAACCAGAGGCTCTGTTTTCTAATGGCTACACCTTC. Translated, it gives CASSEPEALFSNGYTF. Full variable domain (missing parts from reference TRBV7-2 and TRBJ1-2): GAGVSQSPSNKVTEKGKDVELRCDPISGHTALYWYRQSLGQGLEFLIYFQGNSAPDKSGLPSDRFSAERTGGSVSTLTIQRTQQEDSAVYLCASSEPEALFSNGYTFGSGTRLTVV.

The J gene is TRBJ2-7, the V gene TRBV6-6; 9 nucleotides agree with TRBD1. Germline lookup yields CDR1 MNHNY and CDR2 SVGAGI (reference sequence). V was clipped by 10 bases and J by 4 bases; unmatched bases: 11. The CDR3 consists of 14 residues. The CDR3 coding sequence is TGTGCCACCCGAAACCCCGACAGGGGGTACGAGCAGTACTTC. This encodes CATRNPDRGYEQYF.

Comments on this clone: Other DNA sequences from this sample encode an identical CDR3 as well. The V and J genes are TRBV29-1 and TRBJ1-3, with D unresolved. Germline V gene lookup returns CDR1 SQVTM and CDR2 ANQGSEA. The CDR3 extends over 13 amino acids. V was pared by 4 bases and J by 3 bases, with 10 bases between. CDR3 bases: TGCAGCGTTGGCCGGGATCTTGGAAACACCATATATTTT. Protein product: CSVGRDLGNTIYF.

This chain joins TRBV11-2 and TRBJ2-5; D perhaps matches TRBD1 (6 bases). This CDR3 has 15 amino acids. V lost 10 bases and J 2 bases, leaving 20 bases between the germline ends. The V gene's germline CDR1 is SGHAT and CDR2 FQNNGV. CDR3 loop: CATDPGGGRQETQYF. The CDR3 DNA sequence: TGTGCCACCGACCCTGGGGGCGGTAGACAAGAGACCCAGTACTTC.

CDR3 amino acids: CASSFDYRQQYF. CDR3 in DNA: TGTGCCAGCAGCTTCGACTACCGCCAGCAGTATTTT. This sequence joins TRBV7-2 and TRBJ2-3; weak D call: TRBD2 (5 bases). Trimming pared 3 bases from V and 11 bases from J, leaving 12 bases between. The CDR3 has 12 residues. Per germline, CDR1 SGHTA and CDR2 FQGNSA. Drawing the rest from reference TRBV7-2 and TRBJ2-3, the complete variable domain is GAGVSQSPSNKVTEKGKDVELRCDPISGHTALYWYRQSLGQGLEFLIYFQGNSAPDKSGLPSDRFSAERTGGSVSTLTIQRTQQEDSAVYLCASSFDYRQQYFGPGTRLTVL.

V gene TRBV29-1 combines with J gene TRBJ2-7, with 13 bases lining up with TRBD2. Unmatched junction bases numbered 6, after V lost 6 bases and J lost 4 bases. Looked up from germline, CDR1 is SQVTM and CDR2 is ANQGSEA. The CDR3 loop spans 14 amino acids. Here the CDR3 DNA reads TGCAGCGTAGCCGGGACTAGCGGGAAGTACGAGCAGTACTTC. Translating gives CSVAGTSGKYEQYF.

This chain links TRBV29-1 with TRBJ2-7; 7 positions agree with TRBD1. Germline V lookup: CDR1 SQVTM, CDR2 ANQGSEA. The CDR3 spans 12 residues. J lost 6 bases, V lost 0 bases, and 2 bases had no gene match. CDR3 sequence reads: CSVEDRTGEQYF. The DNA for the CDR3 is TGCAGCGTTGAAGATCGGACAGGCGAGCAGTACTTC.